This TCR beta chain was captured by sequencing in a study of PD-1 blockade in mismatch repair-deficient tumors. In the study overall: Patients had approximately 12 mismatch repair-deficient cancer types and were previously treated and progressing. Whole-study results and caveats: Tumor-resident clones, often absent from pretreatment blood, expanded after pembrolizumab and then contracted.

The protocol was immunoSEQ multiplex PCR, while the TCRdb copy is restricted to in-frame clones and leaves out a portion. Of some 48,000 clones listed, approximately 81% are singletons. Germline V gives CDR1 SNHLY, CDR2 FYNNEI. The CDR3 sequence is 13 residues long. Trimming at V came to 7 bases and at J to 3 bases, leaving 5 bases not matched to a gene. PCR or immunohistochemistry showed mismatch repair deficiency in every enrolled patient. TCR sequencing covered a few patients who responded to pembrolizumab. Turning to this clone: As yet, its antigen is unknown.

The chain recombines TRBV2 with TRBJ1-2; the match to TRBD1 covers 7 bases. Sequenced material: peripheral blood, taken approximately 18 weeks after starting pembrolizumab. This TCR came from an adult with mismatch repair-deficient cancer. This CDR3 reads CASTATGDYGYTF. The CDR3 DNA is TGTGCCAGCACCGCTACAGGGGACTATGGCTACACCTTC. Based on the CDR3 plus reference TRBV2 and TRBJ1-2, the full variable domain is EPEVTQTPSHQVTQMGQEVILRCVPISNHLYFYWYRQILGQKVEFLVSFYNNEISEKSEIFDDQFSVERPDGSNFTLKIRSTKLEDSAMYFCASTATGDYGYTFGSGTRLTVV.